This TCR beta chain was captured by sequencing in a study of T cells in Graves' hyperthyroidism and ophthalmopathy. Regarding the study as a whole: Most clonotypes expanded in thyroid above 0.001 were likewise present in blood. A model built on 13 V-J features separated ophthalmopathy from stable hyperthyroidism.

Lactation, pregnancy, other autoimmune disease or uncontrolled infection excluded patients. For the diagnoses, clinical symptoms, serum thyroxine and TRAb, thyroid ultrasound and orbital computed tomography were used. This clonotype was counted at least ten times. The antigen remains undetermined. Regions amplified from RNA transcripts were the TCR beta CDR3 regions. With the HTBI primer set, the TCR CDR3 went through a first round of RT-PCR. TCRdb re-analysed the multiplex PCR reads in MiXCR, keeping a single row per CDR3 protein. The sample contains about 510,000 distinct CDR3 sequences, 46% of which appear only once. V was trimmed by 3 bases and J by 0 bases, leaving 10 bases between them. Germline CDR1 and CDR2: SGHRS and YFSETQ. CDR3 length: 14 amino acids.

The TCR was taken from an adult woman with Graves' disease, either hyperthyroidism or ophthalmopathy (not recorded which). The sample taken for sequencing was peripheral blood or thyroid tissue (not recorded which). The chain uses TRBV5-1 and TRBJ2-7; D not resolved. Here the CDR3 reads CASSSDVTSYEQYF. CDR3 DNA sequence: TGCGCCAGCAGCTCGGACGTGACCTCCTACGAGCAGTACTTC.